This entry lists 28 T cell receptor beta chains sequenced from one sample in a study of cytomegalovirus exposure and HLA in healthy donors. Clones were sequenced by immunoSEQ multiplex PCR, and TCRdb holds only the in-frame ones, with some missing. The data show 200,000 or so clones, over 80% seen once. Input material: PBMCs. The source is a woman under 30 in good health and CMV-seronegative.

This sequence joins TRBV7-3 and TRBJ2-1, with 8 positions matching TRBD2. Looked up from germline, CDR1 is SGHTA and CDR2 is FQGTGA. CDR3 length: 16 amino acids. Trimming at V came to 0 bases and at J to 7 bases, leaving 8 bases not matched to a gene. CDR3 region: CASSLTSGRRGNEQFF. Written as DNA, the CDR3 is TGTGCCAGCAGCTTAACCAGCGGGAGACGCGGTAATGAGCAGTTCTTC.

J is TRBJ2-7 and V is TRBV5-6, with D possibly being TRBD1 (5 bases). Trimming took off 4 bases at V and 7 bases at J, with 15 bases between the two ends. The CDR3 extends over 13 amino acids. Germline loops: CDR1 SGHDT, CDR2 YYEEEE. The CDR3 nucleotides are TGTGCCAGCAGCGGCTACCAGGGCCTGGAGCAGTACTTC. Translation: CASSGYQGLEQYF.

As concerns this clone: Other nucleotide sequences in the sample specify the same CDR3. This chain joins TRBV27 and TRBJ2-7; TRBD2 matches 7 bases. V gave up 3 bases and J gave up 2 bases; unmatched junction bases: 1. This CDR3 region has 13 residues. The germline CDR1 and CDR2 sequences are MNHEY and SMNVEV (reference sequence). For the CDR3, the DNA is TGTGCCAGCAGTTTGGCGGGGGCCTACGAGCAGTACTTC. Translated: CASSLAGAYEQYF.

The V gene is TRBV30, the J gene TRBJ1-6; TRBD1 is a possible D gene (6 bases). V lost 5 bases to trimming and J lost 7 bases, with 18 bases between them. The CDR3 sequence is 15 residues long. Germline V CDR1 and CDR2: GTSNPN, SVGIG (reference sequence). The DNA of the CDR3 is TGTGCCTGGGAGACTATGACAGGTGACAATTCACCCCTCCACTTT. It yields the protein CAWETMTGDNSPLHF.

The rearrangement uses TRBV5-1 and TRBJ1-1; TRBD1 is a possible D gene (6 bases). The V end lost 4 bases, the J end lost 0 bases, and 10 bases lay between the germline ends. The CDR3 loop spans 14 amino acids. Germline CDR1 and CDR2: SGHRS and YFSETQ. The CDR3 DNA reads TGCGCCAGCAGCCTCGGACAGATGAACACTGAAGCTTTCTTT. This encodes CASSLGQMNTEAFF. The full variable domain, in which reference TRBV5-1 and TRBJ1-1 provide the parts outside the CDR3, is KAGVTQTPRYLIKTRGQQVTLSCSPISGHRSVSWYQQTPGQGLQFLFEYFSETQRNKGNFPGRFSGRQFSNSRSEMNVSTLELGDSALYLCASSLGQMNTEAFFGQGTRLTVV.

V usage is TRBV5-1 and J usage is TRBJ2-5; tentative D call: TRBD2 (6 bases). This CDR3 comprises 15 residues. Trimming shortened V by 0 bases and J by 2 bases, and 11 bases separated the two germline ends. The germline V gene encodes CDR1 SGHRS and CDR2 YFSETQ. The chain's CDR3 is CASSLASGLQETQYF. DNA of the CDR3: TGCGCCAGCAGCTTGGCCTCAGGACTACAAGAGACCCAGTACTTC.

The chain is built from TRBV30 and TRBJ2-7; 7 positions agree with TRBD1. The CDR3 runs to 14 residues. The ends lost 1 base at V and 2 bases at J; junction bases unmatched: 5. Per the germline V gene, CDR1 is GTSNPN and CDR2 is SVGIG (reference sequence). CDR3 sequence: CAWSGWTGTYEQYF. The CDR3 DNA reads TGTGCCTGGAGTGGATGGACAGGAACCTACGAGCAGTACTTC.

V is TRBV6-4 and J is TRBJ2-7; D unclear. V lost 4 bases and J lost 3, with 10 bases in between. The CDR3 spans 13 residues. The V gene's germline CDR1 is MRHNA and CDR2 SNTAGT. For the CDR3, the DNA is TGTGCCAGCAGTGGTGCCCAGGACTACGAGCAGTACTTC. Translating it yields CASSGAQDYEQYF.

The V gene is TRBV25-1, the J gene TRBJ2-3, with 8 bases fitting TRBD2. Looked up from germline, CDR1 is MGHDK and CDR2 is SYGVNS. V gave up 3 bases and J gave up 1 base; unmatched junction bases: 9. The CDR3 sequence is 17 residues long. The DNA for the CDR3 is TGTGCCAGCAGTGATACAGGGTCAGCGGGGGGCACAGATACGCAGTATTTT. This gives the protein CASSDTGSAGGTDTQYF.

V and J are TRBV7-6 and TRBJ1-1, with D possibly TRBD1 on 5 matching bases. Per germline, CDR1 SGHVS and CDR2 FNYEAQ. Trimming removed 2 bases at V and 1 base at J, with 11 bases between. The CDR3 length is 15 residues. This chain's CDR3 is CASSLSDSGNTEAFF. CDR3 sequence (DNA): TGTGCCAGCAGCTTAAGTGACAGTGGGAACACTGAAGCTTTCTTT.

CDR3 DNA sequence: TGTGCCTGGAGTGTACAGGGGGGGGGCTATGGCTACACCTTC. Its translation: CAWSVQGGGYGYTF. The rearrangement links TRBV30 to TRBJ1-2; 8 positions match TRBD1. There are 14 residues in the CDR3. Germline-derived CDR1 and CDR2 are GTSNPN and SVGIG (reference sequence). V dropped 0 bases and J dropped 4; count of bases not matched to a gene: 4.

This clone was counted once. J is TRBJ1-1 and V is TRBV10-2; no clear D gene. Germline values: CDR1 WSHSY, CDR2 SAAADI. The CDR3 sequence is 15 residues long. V lost 0 bases, J lost 4 bases, and 12 bases lay in between. CDR3 loop: CASSESPVRSTEAFF. CDR3 DNA sequence: TGCGCCAGCAGTGAGTCGCCGGTCCGAAGCACTGAAGCTTTCTTT.

This chain connects TRBV9 to TRBJ1-5; weak D call: TRBD1 (5 bases). CDR3 length equals 14 residues. With 3 bases removed from V and 5 bases from J, the gap between germline ends came to 12 bases. CDR1 is SGDLS, CDR2 YYNGEE, per germline. This CDR3 is CASSERGGDQPQHF. Written as DNA, the CDR3 is TGTGCCAGCAGCGAGCGGGGGGGTGATCAGCCCCAGCATTTT.

The genes are TRBV29-1 and TRBJ1-2; a weak D match, TRBD1 (5 bases). The CDR3 totals 16 residues. The germline gives CDR1 SQVTM, CDR2 ANQGSEA. The V end was cut by 3 bases, the J end by 5 bases, with 22 bases between. The CDR3: CSVDRGDSGVMYGYTF. CDR3 in DNA: TGCAGCGTTGATCGGGGTGACAGCGGGGTTATGTATGGCTACACCTTC. Full variable domain (remainder filled in from reference TRBV29-1 and TRBJ1-2): SAVISQKPSRDICQRGTSLTIQCQVDSQVTMMFWYRQQPGQSLTLIATANQGSEATYESGFVIDKFPISRPNLTFSTLTVSNMSPEDSSIYLCSVDRGDSGVMYGYTFGSGTRLTVV.

The V call is TRBV7-9, the J call TRBJ1-1, with unresolved D. CDR1 is SEHNR, CDR2 FQNEAQ, per germline (reference sequence). The CDR3 totals 16 residues. V was trimmed by 1 base and J by 0 bases, leaving 12 bases between them. The CDR3 loop reads CASSLVSTAMNTEAFF. The CDR3 DNA reads TGTGCCAGCAGCTTAGTTTCAACAGCAATGAACACTGAAGCTTTCTTT. Full variable domain (remainder filled in from reference TRBV7-9 and TRBJ1-1): DTGVSQNPRHKITKRGQNVTFRCDPISEHNRLYWYRQTLGQGPEFLTYFQNEAQLEKSRLLSDRFSAERPKGSFSTLEIQRTEQGDSAMYLCASSLVSTAMNTEAFFGQGTRLTVV.

The CDR3 reads CASSLTVRSRGAAYNEQFF. CDR3 DNA sequence: TGTGCCAGCAGCTTAACGGTCCGATCGCGGGGTGCGGCCTACAATGAGCAGTTCTTC. The V call is TRBV7-8, the J call TRBJ2-1, with D possibly matching TRBD2 (6 bases). The CDR3 runs 19 residues. V lost 2 bases and J lost 2, with 22 bases in between. Germline assignment: CDR1 SGHVS and CDR2 FQNEAQ.

The V and J genes are TRBV27 and TRBJ1-2; a possible D gene is TRBD1 (6 bases). CDR3 length: 14 residues. Per the germline V gene, CDR1 is MNHEY and CDR2 is SMNVEV (reference sequence). V was trimmed by 4 bases and J by 4 bases, leaving 13 bases between them. For the CDR3, the DNA is TGTGCCAGCAGTTCCAACAGGGCCTCCTATGGCTACACCTTC. Translating gives CASSSNRASYGYTF.

The chain is built from TRBV6-4 and TRBJ1-2; D remains unclear. The CDR3 totals 14 residues. Per germline, CDR1 MRHNA and CDR2 SNTAGT. With 0 bases removed from V and 1 base from J, the gap between germline ends came to 6 bases. In DNA, the CDR3 is TGTGCCAGCAGTGACTCGAGTGGTAACTATGGCTACACCTTC. Protein sequence: CASSDSSGNYGYTF.

V and J are TRBV19 and TRBJ2-1; perhaps TRBD1 as D (5 bases). The germline V and J ends were trimmed by 3 bases and 4 bases, with 7 bases remaining between them. Germline CDR1 reads LNHDA; CDR2 reads SQIVND (reference sequence). This CDR3 has 13 amino acids. The CDR3 DNA follows: TGTGCCAGTAGTATTACAGGTTACAATGAGCAGTTCTTC. Its translation: CASSITGYNEQFF.

The rearrangement links TRBV6-1 to TRBJ2-5; 8 bases align to TRBD2. Germline CDR1 reads MNHNS; CDR2 reads SASEGT. This CDR3 contains 15 residues. J was trimmed by 4 bases and V by 6 bases; bases with no gene match: 10. This CDR3 is CASSGRAAGGETQYF. The CDR3 DNA reads as TGTGCCAGCAGCGGGAGGGCTGCGGGGGGAGAGACCCAGTACTTC.

The chain employs TRBV6-5 and TRBJ2-1; 11 bases are a match to TRBD2. After removal of 6 bases from V and 6 bases from J, the junction contained 7 bases not matched to a gene. CDR3 length: 15 residues. Germline CDR1 reads MNHEY; CDR2 reads SVGAGI. As DNA, the CDR3 is TGTGCCAGCAGCCCGGGACTAGCGGTGTTCAATGAGCAGTTCTTC. Its translation is CASSPGLAVFNEQFF.

The rearrangement joins TRBV9 to TRBJ2-6; D gene unclear. Germline CDR1 SGDLS, CDR2 YYNGEE. Trimming left V 7 bases short and J 0 bases short, with 8 bases between. This CDR3 spans 14 amino acids. The CDR3 loop is CASSSGSGANVLTF. As DNA, the CDR3 is TGTGCCAGCTCTTCAGGCTCTGGGGCCAACGTCCTGACTTTC.

In this sample, this clone turned up once. The genes are TRBV5-1 and TRBJ2-7; 11 bases are shared with TRBD2. Per germline, CDR1 SGHRS and CDR2 YFSETQ. CDR3 length: 16 residues. The V and J ends lost 4 bases and 1 base, in that order; junction bases with no gene match: 7. The CDR3 nucleotides read TGCGCCAGCAGCCCAACTAGCGGGAGTGCGTCCTACGAGCAGTACTTC. Translating it yields CASSPTSGSASYEQYF.

The chain is built from TRBV18 and TRBJ1-2, with unresolved D. The ends were cut back, 0 bases at V and 0 bases at J, with 8 bases in the middle. This CDR3 contains 15 residues. CDR1 and CDR2 (germline): KGHSH, LQKENI. The CDR3 DNA reads as TGTGCCAGCTCACCACCAGGTGGAGCTAACTATGGCTACACCTTC. Translated: CASSPPGGANYGYTF. The full variable domain, rest sourced from reference TRBV18 and TRBJ1-2, is NAGVMQNPRHLVRRRGQEARLRCSPMKGHSHVYWYRQLPEEGLKFMVYLQKENIIDESGMPKERFSAEFPKEGPSILRIQQVVRGDSAAYFCASSPPGGANYGYTFGSGTRLTVV.

DNA of the CDR3: TGTGCCAGCAGCATCAGTTACTATGGCTACACCTTC. It codes for CASSISYYGYTF. The V gene is TRBV7-2, the J gene TRBJ1-2; no firm D call. CDR1 is SGHTA and CDR2 is FQGNSA in the germline V gene. This CDR3 has 12 amino acids. Trimming took 5 bases from V and 3 from J, leaving 7 bases between them.

The J gene is TRBJ1-3, the V gene TRBV2; no clear D. Trimming shortened V by 3 bases and J by 4 bases, and 16 bases separated the two germline ends. The CDR3 contains 16 residues. Germline loops: CDR1 SNHLY, CDR2 FYNNEI. CDR3 in amino acids: CASSEPLRTFGNTIYF. CDR3 coding DNA: TGTGCCAGCAGTGAGCCATTGCGGACTTTCGGAAACACCATATATTTT.

V is TRBV11-2 and J is TRBJ2-2, with a possible D match to TRBD1 (6 bases). V lost 0 bases and J 11 bases, leaving 13 bases between the germline ends. Germline CDR1 reads SGHAT; CDR2 reads FQNNGV. The CDR3 spans 14 residues. CDR3 sequence reads: CASSLDRTEGELFF. The CDR3 DNA reads as TGTGCCAGCAGCTTAGATCGGACAGAGGGTGAGCTGTTTTTT.

The chain carries TRBV7-7 and TRBJ2-7; 8 bases align to TRBD1. The germline V gene encodes CDR1 SSHAT and CDR2 FNYEAQ (reference sequence). The CDR3 loop spans 15 amino acids. V was pared by 2 bases and J by 4 bases, with 7 bases of the junction left unmatched. The CDR3 loop is CASSLTGTGEYEQYF. DNA for the CDR3: TGTGCCAGCAGCTTAACCGGGACAGGAGAATACGAGCAGTACTTC.